The next 3 T cell receptor beta chains were all read from a single sample in a study of blood T cell dynamics during melanoma immunotherapy. Time point reported: pre-treatment baseline. Method: immunoSEQ multiplex PCR; TCRdb's copy keeps in-frame clones and lacks some. The table lists around 13,000 clones, about 90% of them singletons, with around 0.18% in the top ten. The source material was effector memory CD8+ T cells from blood, sampled from a patient treated with checkpoint blockade. The receptors here all came from a human donor with melanoma.

This CDR3 is CASSVPGSTTNEKLFF. CDR3 nucleotide sequence: TGTGCCAGCAGTGTCCCGGGCTCCACAACTAATGAAAAACTGTTTTTT. The gene calls are TRBV6-4 and TRBJ1-4; D uncertain. V lost 4 bases and J 0 bases, leaving 12 bases between the germline ends. This CDR3 has 16 amino acids. Germline V gene sequence: CDR1 MRHNA, CDR2 SNTAGT.

V and J are TRBV29-1 and TRBJ1-1; weak D call: TRBD1 (6 bases). V lost 0 bases and J lost 3, with 14 bases in between. From germline, CDR1 is SQVTM and CDR2 ANQGSEA. The CDR3 totals 15 residues. The CDR3 DNA sequence: TGCAGCGTTGAAGATCCCGGCACAGGGTACACTGAAGCTTTCTTT. It specifies CSVEDPGTGYTEAFF.

This chain joins TRBV9 and TRBJ1-2; the match to TRBD1 covers 12 bases. The ends lost 2 bases at V and 4 bases at J; junction bases unmatched: 9. CDR1 SGDLS and CDR2 YYNGEE come from the germline V gene. This CDR3 spans 17 amino acids. CDR3 residues: CASSVTPGQGALYGYTF. The DNA of the CDR3 is TGTGCCAGCAGCGTGACTCCGGGACAGGGGGCTCTCTATGGCTACACCTTC.